The present entry profiles one T cell receptor beta chain with its context. Germline V lookup: CDR1 MNHEY, CDR2 SVGAGI. The length of the CDR3 is 15 residues. J gave up 1 base and V 6 bases, and 8 bases lay outside the gene matches. This entry belongs to a study of shared clonotypes between healthy human individuals. Donors, healthy HIV-negative adults, lacked recent acute infections or vaccinations. Caucasian adults living in Nashville, Tennessee, provided all samples. Here immunoSEQ multiplex PCR was the method, and the copy in TCRdb shows in-frame clones only, minus some. The table shows approximately 700,000 clones, with more than 70% occurring only once.

Material: memory CD4+ T cells sorted from blood. Subset meaning: CD45RA-negative fraction. The chain links TRBV6-5 to TRBJ2-7; 8 nucleotides align to TRBD2. This clonotype was obtained from a woman under 40 in good health. This CDR3 is CASRTGTRSSYEQYF. CDR3 DNA sequence: TGTGCCAGCAGAACCGGGACTAGAAGTTCCTACGAGCAGTACTTC.